The 21 T cell receptor beta chains below were found in one sample sequenced in a study of blood T cell repertoires in COVID-19. Clones were sequenced by immunoSEQ multiplex PCR, and TCRdb holds only the in-frame ones, with some missing. The profile shows 300,000 to 400,000 clones, 90% of them singletons. Sequencing was carried out using PBMCs or T cells enriched from blood (not recorded which). All receptors derive from a woman in her thirties who had been exposed to COVID-19.

Comments on this clone: The same CDR3 also results from other DNA sequences found in this sample. V gene TRBV12-3 or TRBV12-4 combines with J gene TRBJ1-1; D is unclear. The CDR3 runs 12 residues. V was pared by 6 bases and J by 1 base, with 6 bases between. The CDR3 loop is CASSPRNTEAFF. CDR3 sequence (DNA): TGTGCCAGCAGCCCTAGGAACACTGAAGCTTTCTTT.

This chain links TRBV30 with TRBJ1-1; D is perhaps TRBD1 (5 bases). The CDR3 extends over 13 amino acids. Trimming stripped 2 bases from V and 1 base from J, with 8 bases between. Looked up from germline, CDR1 is GTSNPN and CDR2 is SVGIG (reference sequence). CDR3 protein: CAWSIDRNTEAFF. The DNA for the CDR3 is TGTGCCTGGAGTATCGACAGGAACACTGAAGCTTTCTTT. Using reference TRBV30 and TRBJ1-1 for the parts outside the CDR3, the full variable domain is SQTIHQWPATLVQPVGSPLSLECTVEGTSNPNLYWYRQAAGRGLQLLFYSVGIGQISSEVPQNLSASRPQDRQFILSSKKLLLSDSGFYLCAWSIDRNTEAFFGQGTRLTVV.

The V gene is TRBV9, the J gene TRBJ2-7, with D perhaps TRBD1 (6 bases). Germline assignment: CDR1 SGDLS and CDR2 YYNGEE. The V end lost 7 bases, the J end lost 2 bases, and 13 bases lay between the germline ends. This CDR3 is built from 13 residues. In DNA form, the CDR3 reads TGTGCCAGCGGGGGCCCCCCCACCTACGAGCAGTACTTC. Translation: CASGGPPTYEQYF.

CDR3 sequence reads: CASSPSGREAFF. The DNA for the CDR3 is TGTGCCAGCTCACCCAGCGGGCGAGAAGCTTTCTTT. The gene calls are TRBV18 and TRBJ1-1, with unresolved D. Germline values: CDR1 KGHSH, CDR2 LQKENI. CDR3 size: 12 residues. V was shortened by 3 bases and J by 8 bases, with 10 bases between the two germline ends.

V gene TRBV29-1 combines with J gene TRBJ1-2; D remains unclear. The CDR3 is made up of 13 amino acids. V lost 4 bases and J 4 bases, leaving 13 bases between the germline ends. Germline-derived CDR1 and CDR2 are SQVTM and ANQGSEA. The CDR3 coding sequence is TGCAGCGTTGGGATACCGGACTCCTATGGCTACACCTTC. This codes for CSVGIPDSYGYTF.

V gene TRBV29-1 combines with J gene TRBJ1-2, with 8 bases that match TRBD1. V was pared by 6 bases and J by 5 bases, with 14 bases of the junction left unmatched. Germline V gives CDR1 SQVTM, CDR2 ANQGSEA. The CDR3 has 15 amino acids. CDR3 loop: CSVVLDQGAEYGYTF. Written as DNA, the CDR3 is TGCAGCGTCGTGTTAGATCAGGGGGCGGAATATGGCTACACCTTC.

V and J are TRBV11-2 and TRBJ1-2, with D uncertain. The CDR3 spans 13 residues. V was pared by 4 bases and J by 3 bases, with 9 bases between. CDR1 is SGHAT and CDR2 is FQNNGV in the germline V gene. The CDR3 region has the DNA TGTGCCAGCAGCTCCCACCCGGACTATGGCTACACCTTC. The encoded protein is CASSSHPDYGYTF.

This sequence joins TRBV3-1 (or the pseudogene TRBV3-2) and TRBJ1-3, with D uncertain. Germline V lookup: CDR1 LGHDT, CDR2 YNNKEL (reference sequence). V was cut by 0 bases and J by 4 bases, with 10 bases left in between. The CDR3 sequence is 15 residues long. CDR3 region: CASSQDPGVGNTIYF. For the CDR3, the DNA is TGTGCCAGCAGCCAAGATCCCGGGGTCGGAAACACCATATATTTT.

The chain recombines TRBV28 with TRBJ1-2; TRBD1 matches at 8 bases. The CDR3 is made up of 13 amino acids. V shed 3 bases, J shed 6 bases, and the junction held 3 bases outside the gene matches. Germline loops: CDR1 MDHEN, CDR2 SYDVKM. This CDR3 reads CASSFQGADGYTF. CDR3 DNA: TGTGCCAGCAGTTTTCAGGGGGCCGATGGCTACACCTTC.

The J gene is TRBJ1-1, the V gene TRBV9; D is undetermined. This CDR3 spans 14 amino acids. Germline CDR1 is SGDLS and CDR2 is YYNGEE. The ends were cut back, 4 bases at V and 0 bases at J, with 10 bases in the middle. CDR3 DNA: TGTGCCAGCAGCCTCGGACTCATGAACACTGAAGCTTTCTTT. Protein product: CASSLGLMNTEAFF.

The V gene is TRBV2, the J gene TRBJ2-2, with a tentative D call TRBD2 (5 bases). V was clipped by 1 base and J by 5 bases, with 17 bases between them. This CDR3 contains 17 residues. CDR1 SNHLY and CDR2 FYNNEI come from the germline V gene. CDR3 protein: CASSEGPTTFTTGELFF. In nucleotides, the CDR3 is TGTGCCAGCAGTGAAGGGCCGACTACGTTCACGACCGGGGAGCTGTTTTTT.

The chain recombines TRBV6-6 with TRBJ1-5, with D perhaps TRBD1 (5 bases). Germline V CDR1 and CDR2: MNHNY, SVGAGI (reference sequence). V shed 5 bases and J shed 7 bases, with 18 bases lying between them. The CDR3 is 15 residues long. The CDR3 sequence: CASSPTVSTSQPQHF. For the CDR3, the DNA is TGTGCCAGCAGTCCGACAGTTTCCACAAGCCAGCCCCAGCATTTT.

The chain recombines TRBV28 with TRBJ1-4, with D possibly matching TRBD1 (5 bases). V lost 5 bases to trimming and J lost 10 bases, with 17 bases between them. Germline V CDR1 and CDR2: MDHEN, SYDVKM. The CDR3 length is 14 residues. CDR3 coding DNA: TGTGCCAGCAGTGAATTTATGACAGCCTTAAAACTGTTTTTT. Protein product: CASSEFMTALKLFF. Full variable domain (remainder filled in from reference TRBV28 and TRBJ1-4): DVKVTQSSRYLVKRTGEKVFLECVQDMDHENMFWYRQDPGLGLRLIYFSYDVKMKEKGDIPEGYSVSREKKERFSLILESASTNQTSMYLCASSEFMTALKLFFGSGTQLSVL.

The chain combines TRBV7-9 with TRBJ1-2; TRBD1 agrees at 7 bases. The CDR3 runs 13 residues. In germline, CDR1 is SEHNR, CDR2 FQNEAQ (reference sequence). V was pared by 5 bases and J by 5 bases, with 5 bases of the junction left unmatched. As DNA, the CDR3 is TGTGCCAGCAGCCCCGGGACAGTATATGGCTACACCTTC. Translation: CASSPGTVYGYTF.

The CDR3 protein is CASSKQQGKVYGYTF. CDR3 sequence (DNA): TGTGCCAGCAGCAAACAGCAGGGAAAGGTCTATGGCTACACCTTC. The chain couples TRBV2 to TRBJ1-2; D is perhaps TRBD1 (5 bases). Per the germline V gene, CDR1 is SNHLY and CDR2 is FYNNEI. The ends were cut back, 6 bases at V and 4 bases at J, with 18 bases in the middle. This CDR3 contains 15 residues. The complete variable domain, with remaining parts taken from reference TRBV2 and TRBJ1-2, reads EPEVTQTPSHQVTQMGQEVILRCVPISNHLYFYWYRQILGQKVEFLVSFYNNEISEKSEIFDDQFSVERPDGSNFTLKIRSTKLEDSAMYFCASSKQQGKVYGYTFGSGTRLTVV.

In DNA, the CDR3 is TGCAGCATACAAGAAGGCGGGGCCTACAATGAGCAGTTCTTC. Amino acid sequence: CSIQEGGAYNEQFF. This sequence joins TRBV29-1 and TRBJ2-1; TRBD2 might be the D (6 bases). V gave up 8 bases and J gave up 2 bases, with 16 bases separating them. This CDR3 contains 14 residues. Germline V lookup: CDR1 SQVTM, CDR2 ANQGSEA.

This chain links TRBV4-3 with TRBJ1-2, with D unclear. Trimming shortened V by 2 bases and J by 8 bases, and 21 bases separated the two germline ends. This CDR3 contains 16 residues. Germline CDR1 LGHNA, CDR2 YSLEER. The CDR3 loop is CASSQFGSGVSGGYTF. The DNA for the CDR3 is TGCGCCAGCAGCCAATTCGGGAGTGGTGTGAGTGGAGGCTACACCTTC.

The chain links TRBV5-1 to TRBJ1-2, with 10 bases matching TRBD1. J was trimmed by 4 bases and V by 4 bases; bases with no gene match: 13. Germline V gives CDR1 SGHRS, CDR2 YFSETQ. The CDR3 runs 17 residues. The CDR3 DNA sequence: TGCGCCAGCAGCCACCGGGACAGGGGCCTCCTCTCCTATGGCTACACCTTC. Translation: CASSHRDRGLLSYGYTF.

This chain uses TRBV7-9 with TRBJ1-6; possible D gene TRBD1, 6 bases. V dropped 5 bases and J dropped 7 bases, with 15 bases sitting between them. Germline V lookup: CDR1 SEHNR, CDR2 FQNEAQ (reference sequence). The CDR3 contains 15 residues. The CDR3 is CASSGSGQLNSPLHF. CDR3 bases: TGTGCCAGCAGCGGTTCTGGACAGCTGAATTCACCCCTCCACTTT.

The rearrangement uses TRBV11-2 and TRBJ2-1; TRBD2 might be the D (6 bases). V was pared by 5 bases and J by 0 bases, with 11 bases between. This CDR3 contains 15 residues. Germline assignment: CDR1 SGHAT and CDR2 FQNNGV. CDR3 protein: CASSPTGSSYNEQFF. CDR3 nucleotides: TGTGCCAGCAGCCCCACCGGGAGCTCCTACAATGAGCAGTTCTTC.

The chain has TRBV5-1 and TRBJ1-6; 8 bases are shared with TRBD1. The CDR3 is 15 amino acids. V gave up 3 bases and J gave up 9 bases; unmatched junction bases: 8. Looked up from germline, CDR1 is SGHRS and CDR2 is YFSETQ. CDR3: CASSSEQGVGSPLHF. CDR3 nucleotides: TGCGCCAGCAGCTCGGAACAGGGGGTCGGTTCACCCCTCCACTTT.